This T cell receptor (beta chain) appears in the sequencing data of a study of CD8 T cells in ankylosing spondylitis. Overall study findings and caveats: Clones tied to disease were said to be significantly enriched in matched ankylosing spondylitis synovial fluid. It appeared that ankylosing spondylitis blood was characterized by a TCR beta motif of about 8 highly homologous variants.

This CDR3 region has 18 residues. Looked up from germline, CDR1 is MGHDK and CDR2 is SYGVNS. V trimming: 5 bases; J trimming: 6 bases; junction bases outside the gene matches: 15. The sample holds a few counts of this clonotype. The antigen is unknown. 5'-RACE, quantitative and with molecular barcodes, yielded the TCR beta libraries. MiXCR, applied by TCRdb to the 5' RACE reads, yields one record per CDR3 protein. The sample has just under 350,000 distinct CDR3 sequences, roughly 14% seen once. Sequencing was done on a sample of blood, either unsorted or a sorted T cell fraction (not recorded which). The chain recombines TRBV25-1 with TRBJ2-2, with 10 bases fitting TRBD1. The receptor was isolated from a male donor with ankylosing spondylitis or in good health (not recorded which). The CDR3 DNA reads as TGTGCCAGCAGTACTACGACAGGGGGCGAACTGCGCGCCGGGGAGCTGTTTTTT. It specifies CASSTTTGGELRAGELFF.